This is a list of T cell receptor beta chains from one sample in a study of CD8+CD57+ T cells in acquired aplastic anemia. In TCRdb, the reads were re-called with MiXCR into one record per CDR3 protein. In the table there are 260,000 or so distinct CDR3 sequences, about 80% of which are singletons. Material: sorted CD4+, CD8+, or CD8+CD57+ T cells (not recorded which) from PBMCs. These receptors all come from a human donor with aplastic anemia. The CDR3 runs from the conserved cysteine through the conserved F or W.

>TRBV6-1|TRBJ2-1
CASKMGGETYNEQFF
>TRBV7-9|TRBJ2-3
CASSFEGGGTAQYF
>TRBV10-3|TRBJ2-5
CASSSVGAEETQYF
>TRBV7-3|TRBJ2-5
CASTLRRARGETQYF
>TRBV9|TRBJ2-5
CASSTDTGYYNSHF
>TRBV24-1|TRBJ2-1
CATSVGIAGGNNEQFF
>TRBV7-6|TRBJ1-1
CASSESGSEGQETLF
>TRBV10-3|.
CAISPGHGGETLFF
>TRBV19|TRBJ2-6
CASSLARSYGENVLTF
>TRBV19|TRBJ1-2
CASSLMKGGYGYTF
>TRBV5-4|TRBJ1-2
CASSLPTEDNYGYTF
>TRBV7-2|TRBJ2-5
CASSQGQGGSSLHF
>TRBV7-6|TRBJ2-1
CASSIDRPGGNEQFF
>TRBV11-2|TRBJ1-4
CASSIAGGQLFF
>TRBV15|TRBJ2-1
CATSKEGNEQFF
>TRBV10-3|TRBJ2-1
CAIRAGGLVVRDEQFF
>TRBV14|TRBJ2-1
CASSRGQGQALREQFF
>TRBV7-8|.
CASSLASCPDTQYF
>TRBV5-4|TRBJ2-5
CASSLYAGSEETQYF
>TRBV7-9|TRBJ2-1
CASSLVTWGNDDFF